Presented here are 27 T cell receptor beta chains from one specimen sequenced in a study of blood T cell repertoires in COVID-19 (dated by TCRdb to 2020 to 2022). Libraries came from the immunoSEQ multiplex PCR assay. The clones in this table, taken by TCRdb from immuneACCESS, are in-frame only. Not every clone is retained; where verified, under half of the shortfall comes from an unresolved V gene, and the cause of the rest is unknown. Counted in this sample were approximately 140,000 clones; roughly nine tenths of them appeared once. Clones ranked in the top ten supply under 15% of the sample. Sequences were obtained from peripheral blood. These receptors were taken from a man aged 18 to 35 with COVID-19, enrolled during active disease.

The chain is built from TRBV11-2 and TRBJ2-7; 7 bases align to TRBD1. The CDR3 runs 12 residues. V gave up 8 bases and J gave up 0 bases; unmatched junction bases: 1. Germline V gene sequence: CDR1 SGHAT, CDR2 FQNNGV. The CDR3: CASGDSSYEQYF. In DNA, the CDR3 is TGTGCCAGCGGGGACAGCTCCTACGAGCAGTACTTC.

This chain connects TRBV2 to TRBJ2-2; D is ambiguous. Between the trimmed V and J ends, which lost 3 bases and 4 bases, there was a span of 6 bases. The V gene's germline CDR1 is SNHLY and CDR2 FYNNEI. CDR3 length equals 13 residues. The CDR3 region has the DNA TGTGCCAGCAGTGATAGAGCCACCGGGGAGCTGTTTTTT. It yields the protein CASSDRATGELFF.

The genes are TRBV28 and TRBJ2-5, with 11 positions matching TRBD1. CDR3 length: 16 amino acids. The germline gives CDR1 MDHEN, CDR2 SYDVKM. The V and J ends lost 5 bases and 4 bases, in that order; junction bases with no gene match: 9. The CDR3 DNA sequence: TGTGCCAGCAGTCTCTGGACAGGGGGCTTGAGAGAGACCCAGTACTTC. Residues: CASSLWTGGLRETQYF.

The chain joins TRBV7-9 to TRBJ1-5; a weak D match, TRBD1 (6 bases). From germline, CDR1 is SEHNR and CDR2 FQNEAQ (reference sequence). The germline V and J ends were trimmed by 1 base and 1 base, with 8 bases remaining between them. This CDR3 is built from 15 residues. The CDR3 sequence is CASSLVGQSNQPQHF. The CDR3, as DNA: TGTGCCAGCAGCTTAGTAGGACAGAGCAATCAGCCCCAGCATTTT.

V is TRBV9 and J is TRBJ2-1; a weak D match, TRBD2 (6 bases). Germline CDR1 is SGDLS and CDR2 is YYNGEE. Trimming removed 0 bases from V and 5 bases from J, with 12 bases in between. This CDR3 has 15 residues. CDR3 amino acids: CASSVDPGLHNEQFF. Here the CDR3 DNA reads TGTGCCAGCAGCGTAGATCCGGGACTCCACAATGAGCAGTTCTTC.

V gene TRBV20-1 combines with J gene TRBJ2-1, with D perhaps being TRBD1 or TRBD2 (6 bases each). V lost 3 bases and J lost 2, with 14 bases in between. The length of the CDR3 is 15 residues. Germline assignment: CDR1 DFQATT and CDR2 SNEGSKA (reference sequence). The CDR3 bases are TGCAGTGCTAGTGGGGGCGGGGAGACCTACAATGAGCAGTTCTTC. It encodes CSASGGGETYNEQFF.

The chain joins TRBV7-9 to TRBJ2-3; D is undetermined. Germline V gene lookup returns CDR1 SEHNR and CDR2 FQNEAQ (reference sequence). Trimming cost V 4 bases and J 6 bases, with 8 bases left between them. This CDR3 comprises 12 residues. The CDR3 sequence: CASSSRLDTQYF. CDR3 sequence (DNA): TGTGCCAGCAGCTCAAGACTCGATACGCAGTATTTT.

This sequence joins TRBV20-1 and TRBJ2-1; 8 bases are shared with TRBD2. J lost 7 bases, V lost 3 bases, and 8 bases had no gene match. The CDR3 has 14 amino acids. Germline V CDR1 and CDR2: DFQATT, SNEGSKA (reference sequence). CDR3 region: CSASAGTSPNEQFF. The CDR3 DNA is TGCAGTGCTAGTGCCGGGACTAGTCCTAATGAGCAGTTCTTC.

CDR3 sequence: CASSSGWNEQFF. The CDR3 DNA is TGTGCCAGCAGCTCCGGGTGGAATGAGCAGTTCTTC. The J gene is TRBJ2-1, the V gene TRBV3-1 (or the pseudogene TRBV3-2); no clear D. This CDR3 has 12 residues. In germline, CDR1 is LGHDT, CDR2 YNNKEL (reference sequence). Trimming stripped 5 bases from V and 7 bases from J, with 9 bases between.

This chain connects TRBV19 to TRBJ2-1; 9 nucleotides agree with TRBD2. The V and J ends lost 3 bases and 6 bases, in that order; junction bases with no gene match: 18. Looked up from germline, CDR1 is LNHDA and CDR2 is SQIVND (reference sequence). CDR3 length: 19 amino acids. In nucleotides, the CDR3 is TGTGCCAGTAGTATGGGACTCGGGCGGGAGGGCCGTAGAAGCAATGAGCAGTTCTTC. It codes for CASSMGLGREGRRSNEQFF.

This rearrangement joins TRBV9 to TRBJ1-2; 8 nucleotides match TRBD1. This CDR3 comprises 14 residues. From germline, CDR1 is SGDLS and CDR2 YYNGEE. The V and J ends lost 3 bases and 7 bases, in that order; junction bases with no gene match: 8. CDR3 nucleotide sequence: TGTGCCAGCAGCGCGATCGACAGGGGCGGTGGCTACACCTTC. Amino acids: CASSAIDRGGGYTF. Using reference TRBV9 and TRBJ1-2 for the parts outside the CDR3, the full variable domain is DSGVTQTPKHLITATGQRVTLRCSPRSGDLSVYWYQQSLDQGLQFLIQYYNGEERAKGNILERFSAQQFPDLHSELNLSSLELGDSALYFCASSAIDRGGGYTFGSGTRLTVV.

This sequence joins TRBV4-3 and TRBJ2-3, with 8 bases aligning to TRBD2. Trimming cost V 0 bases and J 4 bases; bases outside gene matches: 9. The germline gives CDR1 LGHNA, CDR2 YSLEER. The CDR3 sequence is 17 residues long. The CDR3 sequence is CASSQDKTGGPSDTQYF. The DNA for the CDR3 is TGCGCCAGCAGCCAAGATAAGACGGGAGGGCCGTCAGATACGCAGTATTTT.

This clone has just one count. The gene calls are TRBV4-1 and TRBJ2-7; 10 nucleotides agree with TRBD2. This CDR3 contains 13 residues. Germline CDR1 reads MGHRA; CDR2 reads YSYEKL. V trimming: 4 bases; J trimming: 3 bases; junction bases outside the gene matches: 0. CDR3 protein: CASSLAGGYEQYF. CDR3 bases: TGCGCCAGCAGCCTAGCGGGAGGCTACGAGCAGTACTTC.

CDR3 in amino acids: CASSFETKTYEQYF. Here the CDR3 DNA reads TGCGCCAGCAGCTTTGAGACTAAAACTTACGAGCAGTACTTC. The chain has TRBV5-1 and TRBJ2-7, with TRBD2 as a possible D gene (5 bases). The V gene's germline CDR1 is SGHRS and CDR2 YFSETQ. The CDR3 covers 14 residues. V gave up 2 bases and J gave up 4 bases, with 13 bases separating them.

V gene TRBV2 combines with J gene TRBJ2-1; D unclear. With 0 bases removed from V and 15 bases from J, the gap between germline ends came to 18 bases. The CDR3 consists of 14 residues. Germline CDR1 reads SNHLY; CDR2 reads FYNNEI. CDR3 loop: CASSEALLDRRGFF. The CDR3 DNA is TGTGCCAGCAGTGAAGCGCTTCTGGATAGGAGAGGGTTCTTC.

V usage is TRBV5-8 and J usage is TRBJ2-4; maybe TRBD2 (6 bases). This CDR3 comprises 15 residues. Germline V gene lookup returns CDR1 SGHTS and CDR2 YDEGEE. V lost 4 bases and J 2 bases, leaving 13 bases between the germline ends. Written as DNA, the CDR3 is TGTGCCAGCAGCCCGAAAGGAGGGTCCAAAAACATTCAGTACTTC. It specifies CASSPKGGSKNIQYF.

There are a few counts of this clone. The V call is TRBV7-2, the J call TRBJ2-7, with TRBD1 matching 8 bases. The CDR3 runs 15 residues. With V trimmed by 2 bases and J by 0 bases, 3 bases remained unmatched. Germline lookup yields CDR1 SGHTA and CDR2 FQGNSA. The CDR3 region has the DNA TGTGCCAGCAGCTTAAGGCAGGGGGCCTCCTACGAGCAGTACTTC. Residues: CASSLRQGASYEQYF.

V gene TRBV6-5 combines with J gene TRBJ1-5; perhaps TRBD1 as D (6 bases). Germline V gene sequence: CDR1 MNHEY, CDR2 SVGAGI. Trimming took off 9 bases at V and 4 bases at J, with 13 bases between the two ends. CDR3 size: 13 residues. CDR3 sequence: CASMTGLNQPQHF. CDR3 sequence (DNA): TGTGCCAGTATGACAGGTCTAAATCAGCCCCAGCATTTT.

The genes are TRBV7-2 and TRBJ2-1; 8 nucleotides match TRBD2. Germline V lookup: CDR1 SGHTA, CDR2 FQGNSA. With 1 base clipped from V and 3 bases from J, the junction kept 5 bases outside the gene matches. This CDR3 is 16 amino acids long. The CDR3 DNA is TGTGCCAGCAGCTTAGGGTCGGGAGGGTACTACAATGAGCAGTTCTTC. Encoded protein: CASSLGSGGYYNEQFF.

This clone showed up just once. This CDR3 reads CASSLGLGSGREYF. For the CDR3, the DNA is TGTGCCAGCAGCTTAGGACTCGGGAGCGGGAGGGAGTACTTC. This chain links TRBV7-2 with TRBJ2-7, with TRBD2 identical over 10 bases. V trimming: 1 base; J trimming: 11 bases; junction bases outside the gene matches: 8. Germline lookup yields CDR1 SGHTA and CDR2 FQGNSA. The CDR3 is 14 amino acids.

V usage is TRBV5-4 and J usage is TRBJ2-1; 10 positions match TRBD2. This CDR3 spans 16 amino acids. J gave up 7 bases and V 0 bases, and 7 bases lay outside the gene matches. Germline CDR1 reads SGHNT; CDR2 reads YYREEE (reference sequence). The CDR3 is CASSLDPGLATNEQFF. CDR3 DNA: TGTGCCAGCAGCTTGGACCCGGGACTAGCGACAAATGAGCAGTTCTTC.

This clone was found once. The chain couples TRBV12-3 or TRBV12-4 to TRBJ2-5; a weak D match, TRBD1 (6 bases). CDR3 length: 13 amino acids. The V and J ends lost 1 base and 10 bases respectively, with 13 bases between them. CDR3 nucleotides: TGTGCCAGCAGTTTAGAGCTCCCGGGACACCAGTACTTC. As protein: CASSLELPGHQYF.

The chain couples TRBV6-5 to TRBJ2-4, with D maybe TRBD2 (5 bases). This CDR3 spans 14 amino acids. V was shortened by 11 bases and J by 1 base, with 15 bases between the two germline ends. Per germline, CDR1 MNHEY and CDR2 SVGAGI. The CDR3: CAASSGEAKNIQYF. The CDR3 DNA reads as TGTGCCGCATCATCCGGGGAGGCCAAAAACATTCAGTACTTC.

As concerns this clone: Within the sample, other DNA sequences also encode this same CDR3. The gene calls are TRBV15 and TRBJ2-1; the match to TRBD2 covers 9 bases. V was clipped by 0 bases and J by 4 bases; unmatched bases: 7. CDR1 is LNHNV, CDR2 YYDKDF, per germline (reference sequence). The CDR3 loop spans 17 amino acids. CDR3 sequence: CATSRDRLAGTYNEQFF. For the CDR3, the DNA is TGTGCCACCAGCAGAGATCGGCTAGCGGGAACGTACAATGAGCAGTTCTTC.

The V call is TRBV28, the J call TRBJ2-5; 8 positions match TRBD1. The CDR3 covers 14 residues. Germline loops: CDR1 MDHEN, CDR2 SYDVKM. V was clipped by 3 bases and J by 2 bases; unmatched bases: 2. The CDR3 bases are TGTGCCAGCAGTTTGACAGGGGATCAAGAGACCCAGTACTTC. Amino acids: CASSLTGDQETQYF.

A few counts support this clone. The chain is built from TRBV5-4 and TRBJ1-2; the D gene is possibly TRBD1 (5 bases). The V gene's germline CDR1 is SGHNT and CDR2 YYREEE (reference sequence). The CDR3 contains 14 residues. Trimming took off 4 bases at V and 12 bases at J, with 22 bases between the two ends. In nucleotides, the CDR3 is TGTGCCAGCAGCATGCATCGGGACTCCCGAACTGACACCTTC. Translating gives CASSMHRDSRTDTF.

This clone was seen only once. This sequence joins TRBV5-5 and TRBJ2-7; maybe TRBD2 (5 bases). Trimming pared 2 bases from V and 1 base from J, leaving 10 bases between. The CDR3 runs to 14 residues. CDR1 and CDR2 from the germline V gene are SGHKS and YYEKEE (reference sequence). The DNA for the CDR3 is TGTGCCAGCAGCTTCAGAGCGGAGTCCTACGAGCAGTACTTC. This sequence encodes CASSFRAESYEQYF.